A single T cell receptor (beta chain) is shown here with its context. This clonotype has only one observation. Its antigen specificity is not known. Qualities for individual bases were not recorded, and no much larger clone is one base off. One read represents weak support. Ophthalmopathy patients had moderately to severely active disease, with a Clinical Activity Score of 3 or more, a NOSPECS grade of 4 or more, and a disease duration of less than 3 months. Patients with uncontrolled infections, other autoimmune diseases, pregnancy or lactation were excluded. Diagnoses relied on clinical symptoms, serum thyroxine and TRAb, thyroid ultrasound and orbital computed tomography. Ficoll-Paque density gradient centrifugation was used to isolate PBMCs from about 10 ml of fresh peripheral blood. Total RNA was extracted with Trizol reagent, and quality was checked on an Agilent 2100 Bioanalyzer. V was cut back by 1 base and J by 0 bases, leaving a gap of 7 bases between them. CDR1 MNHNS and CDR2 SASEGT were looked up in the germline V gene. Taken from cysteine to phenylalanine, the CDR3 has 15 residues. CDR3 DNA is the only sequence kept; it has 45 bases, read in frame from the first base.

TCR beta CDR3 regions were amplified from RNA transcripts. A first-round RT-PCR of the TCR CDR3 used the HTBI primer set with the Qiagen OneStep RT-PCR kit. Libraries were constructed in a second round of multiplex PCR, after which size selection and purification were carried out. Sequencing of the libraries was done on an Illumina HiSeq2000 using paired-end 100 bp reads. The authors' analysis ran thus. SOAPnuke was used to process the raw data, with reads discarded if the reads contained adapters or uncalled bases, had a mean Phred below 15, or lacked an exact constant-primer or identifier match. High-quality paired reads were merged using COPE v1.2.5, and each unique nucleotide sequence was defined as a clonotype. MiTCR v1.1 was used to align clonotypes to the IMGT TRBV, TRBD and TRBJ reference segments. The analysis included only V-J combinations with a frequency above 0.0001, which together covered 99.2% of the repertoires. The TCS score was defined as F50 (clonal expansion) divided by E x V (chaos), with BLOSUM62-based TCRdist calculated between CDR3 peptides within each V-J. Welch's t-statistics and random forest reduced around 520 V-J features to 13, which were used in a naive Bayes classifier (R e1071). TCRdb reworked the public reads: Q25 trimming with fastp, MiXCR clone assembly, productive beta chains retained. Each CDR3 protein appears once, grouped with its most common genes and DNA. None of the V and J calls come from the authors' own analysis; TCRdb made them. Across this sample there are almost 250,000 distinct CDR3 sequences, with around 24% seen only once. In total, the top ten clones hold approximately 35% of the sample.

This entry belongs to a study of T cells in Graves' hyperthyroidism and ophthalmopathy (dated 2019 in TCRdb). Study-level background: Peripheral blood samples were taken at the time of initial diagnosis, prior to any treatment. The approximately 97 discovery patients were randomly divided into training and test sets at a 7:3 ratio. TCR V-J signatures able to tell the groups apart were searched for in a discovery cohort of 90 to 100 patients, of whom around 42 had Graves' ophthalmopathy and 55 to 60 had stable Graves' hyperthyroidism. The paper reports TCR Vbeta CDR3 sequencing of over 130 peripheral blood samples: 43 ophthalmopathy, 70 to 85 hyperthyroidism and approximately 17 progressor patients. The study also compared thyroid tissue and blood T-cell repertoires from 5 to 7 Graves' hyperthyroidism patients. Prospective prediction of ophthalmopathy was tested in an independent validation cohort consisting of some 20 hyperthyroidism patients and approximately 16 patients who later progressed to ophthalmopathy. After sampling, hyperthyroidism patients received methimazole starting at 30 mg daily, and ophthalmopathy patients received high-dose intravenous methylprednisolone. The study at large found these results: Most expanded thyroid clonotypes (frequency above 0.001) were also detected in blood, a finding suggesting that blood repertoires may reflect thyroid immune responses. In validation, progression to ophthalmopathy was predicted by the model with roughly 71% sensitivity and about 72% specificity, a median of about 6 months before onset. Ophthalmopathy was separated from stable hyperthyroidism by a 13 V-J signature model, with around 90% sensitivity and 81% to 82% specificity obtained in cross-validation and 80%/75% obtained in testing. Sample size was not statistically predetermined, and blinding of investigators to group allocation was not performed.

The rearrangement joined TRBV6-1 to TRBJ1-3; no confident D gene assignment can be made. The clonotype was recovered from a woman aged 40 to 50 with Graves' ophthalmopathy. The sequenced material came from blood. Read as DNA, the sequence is TGTGCCAGCAGTGAAGTAGCGGGCTCTGGAAACACCATATATTTT. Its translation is CASSEVAGSGNTIYF.